Listed here is a single TCR beta chain. There is no known antigen for this receptor. No base-level quality is on record; no much larger clone is a single base apart. The germline V gene encodes CDR1 MGHRA and CDR2 YSYEKL. The V end loses 1 base and the J end loses 1 base, and a stretch of 7 bases separates them. CDR3 length: 14 amino acids, cysteine to phenylalanine. Only the CDR3 part of the read is kept: 42 bases, read in frame from the first base. The QIAamp DNA FFPE kit was used to extract genomic DNA from formalin-fixed paraffin-embedded autopsy tissue. Amplification of TCRbeta CDR3 regions relied on the immunoSEQ bias-controlled multiplex PCR, followed by high-throughput sequencing. The study's processing was this. The immunoSEQ vendor pipeline collapsed and filtered CDR3 sequences to measure the abundance and frequency of each unique TCRbeta CDR3. Using a 90% global sequence identity threshold, CD-HIT clustered dominant CDR3 amino acid sequences together with SARS-CoV-2-specific ImmuneCODE TCRbeta sequences. Clones were classed as hyperexpanded at frequencies of 0.1 to 1 and as large at frequencies of 0.01 to 0.1. CDR3 amino acid sequences and V and J gene assignments of dominant clones were confirmed with MiXCR. The R stringdist package was used to calculate Levenshtein distances between the patient clonotypes and the ImmuneCODE hits. This is the immuneACCESS table as TCRdb keeps it, with only in-frame sequences that have V and J called. A part of the clones is gone; compared with another copy, unresolved V genes explain less than half, and the rest is unexplained. D and trimming were read from the DNA, whereas the V and J calls and clone size are those reported in that table. In all, the sample holds around 6,000 clones, and 75% to 80% of those were seen once. Roughly 64% of the sample lies in the top ten.

The entry originates in a study of T cell repertoires in MIS-A myocarditis (dated by TCRdb to between 2021 and 2024). The rearranged chain carries TRBV4-1 and TRBJ1-1, with the identity of the D gene unclear. This TCR was recovered from a man aged 18 to 30 with fulminant myocarditis from multisystem inflammatory syndrome in adults (MIS-A) after COVID-19. The sample was interventricular septum heart tissue obtained at autopsy. The intended sense of this specimen's cell subset or site label: cardiac tissue sample (left or right ventricle, interventricular septum, or pericardium). The DNA sequence follows: TGCGCCAGCAGCCAAGGTCCAGGGAACACTGAAGCTTTCTTT. Its translation is CASSQGPGNTEAFF.